One and the same sample provided the 14 T cell receptor beta chains below, sequenced in a study of T cell changes during pregnancy in multiple sclerosis. Profiled with immunoSEQ multiplex PCR; TCRdb holds only in-frame clones, not every one. The top ten hold less than 6% of the sample, which has around 52,000 clones, more than 75% seen once. Sequencing was performed on peripheral blood from another person, used as feeder cells. The origin of the receptors is a human donor whose cells served as feeder cells for cultures in a pregnancy study.

This chain joins TRBV10-3 and TRBJ1-1; a possible D gene is TRBD1 (6 bases). The germline CDR1 and CDR2 sequences are ENHRY and SYGVKD. Trimming shortened V by 7 bases and J by 1 base, and 10 bases separated the two germline ends. The CDR3 runs to 13 residues. The CDR3 spells CAINLDRNTEAFF. The CDR3 coding sequence is TGTGCCATCAACTTGGACAGGAACACTGAAGCTTTCTTT.

Written as DNA, the CDR3 is TGTGCCAGCAGCCCCACAGGATTTGATAGCAATCAGCCCCAGCATTTT. It specifies CASSPTGFDSNQPQHF. The genes are TRBV28 and TRBJ1-5; TRBD1 might be the D (5 bases). Per the germline V gene, CDR1 is MDHEN and CDR2 is SYDVKM. The length of the CDR3 is 16 residues. With 6 bases removed from V and 0 bases from J, the gap between germline ends came to 15 bases.

On this clone itself: A junction end diverges from the germline sequence, so it may reflect a read error. The DNA for the CDR3 is TGTGCCACCAGCCTGGGGGGCAATAAGCAGTTCTTC. Its protein product is CATSLGGNKQFF. V gene TRBV5-8 combines with J gene TRBJ2-1; D assignment may be TRBD1 or TRBD2 (6 bases each). CDR1 and CDR2 from the germline V gene are SGHTS and YDEGEE. This CDR3 is 12 amino acids long.

The V call is TRBV30, the J call TRBJ1-3, with 9 bases identical to TRBD1. The length of the CDR3 is 16 residues. Per germline, CDR1 GTSNPN and CDR2 SVGIG (reference sequence). J was trimmed by 0 bases and V by 4 bases; bases with no gene match: 7. As DNA, the CDR3 is TGTGCCTGGACCAAAAAGACAGGGGGCTCTGGAAACACCATATATTTT. Its translation is CAWTKKTGGSGNTIYF.

V gene TRBV7-8 combines with J gene TRBJ2-5; D gene ambiguous. V lost 3 bases to trimming and J lost 3 bases, with 8 bases between them. This CDR3 contains 13 residues. CDR1 and CDR2 (germline): SGHVS, FQNEAQ. DNA of the CDR3: TGTGCCAGCAGCTTCGACATAGAAGAGACCCAGTACTTC. It specifies CASSFDIEETQYF.

The chain recombines TRBV9 with TRBJ2-7, with 7 bases identical to TRBD2. The CDR3 runs to 16 residues. V was clipped by 0 bases and J by 0 bases; unmatched bases: 6. Germline CDR1 is SGDLS and CDR2 is YYNGEE. CDR3 region: CASSVEASGNSYEQYF. The CDR3 nucleotides read TGTGCCAGCAGCGTAGAAGCTAGCGGAAACTCCTACGAGCAGTACTTC. The entire variable domain, with the rest obtained from reference TRBV9 and TRBJ2-7, is as follows: DSGVTQTPKHLITATGQRVTLRCSPRSGDLSVYWYQQSLDQGLQFLIQYYNGEERAKGNILERFSAQQFPDLHSELNLSSLELGDSALYFCASSVEASGNSYEQYFGPGTRLTVT.

This chain links TRBV6-5 with TRBJ2-5; 10 positions agree with TRBD1. The CDR3 length is 13 residues. CDR1 and CDR2 from the germline V gene are MNHEY and SVGAGI. After removal of 9 bases from V and 5 bases from J, the junction contained 6 bases not matched to a gene. For the CDR3, the DNA is TGTGCCAGTAAGACAGGGGGCGAGGAGACCCAGTACTTC. Its translation: CASKTGGEETQYF.

The gene calls are TRBV5-1 and TRBJ1-3; D may be TRBD1 (6 bases). Looked up from germline, CDR1 is SGHRS and CDR2 is YFSETQ. CDR3 length: 15 amino acids. The ends were cut back, 3 bases at V and 4 bases at J, with 14 bases in the middle. The CDR3 coding sequence is TGCGCCAGCAGCTCCAATACAGGGTCCGGAAACACCATATATTTT. Translation: CASSSNTGSGNTIYF.

The rearrangement links TRBV29-1 to TRBJ1-2; D ambiguous. V dropped 2 bases and J dropped 4 bases, with 11 bases sitting between them. The CDR3 covers 13 residues. CDR1 and CDR2 (germline): SQVTM, ANQGSEA. In DNA, the CDR3 is TGCAGCGTTGAATGGGAGAGGAGCTATGGCTACACCTTC. It yields the protein CSVEWERSYGYTF.

The chain carries TRBV7-2 and TRBJ1-3; no definite D call. CDR1 and CDR2 (germline): SGHTA, FQGNSA. This CDR3 has 15 residues. The V end lost 5 bases, the J end lost 0 bases, and 11 bases lay between the germline ends. The chain's CDR3 is CASSPRKSSGNTIYF. The CDR3 coding sequence is TGTGCCAGCAGCCCCCGGAAGAGCTCTGGAAACACCATATATTTT. The full variable domain, in which reference TRBV7-2 and TRBJ1-3 provide the parts outside the CDR3, is GAGVSQSPSNKVTEKGKDVELRCDPISGHTALYWYRQSLGQGLEFLIYFQGNSAPDKSGLPSDRFSAERTGGSVSTLTIQRTQQEDSAVYLCASSPRKSSGNTIYFGEGSWLTVV.

J is TRBJ2-7 and V is TRBV15; 9 bases align to TRBD1. The CDR3 contains 14 residues. Germline V gene data show CDR1 as LNHNV and CDR2 as YYDKDF (reference sequence). V was pared by 3 bases and J by 6 bases, with 6 bases of the junction left unmatched. Written as DNA, the CDR3 is TGTGCCACCAGCAGTTCGGACAGGGGAGCCGAGCAGTACTTC. Its translation: CATSSSDRGAEQYF.

The chain combines TRBV2 with TRBJ2-3, with TRBD2 matching 14 bases. The V segment lost 10 bases and the J segment 7 bases; nucleotides outside the gene matches: 4. The CDR3 consists of 13 residues. The V gene's germline CDR1 is SNHLY and CDR2 FYNNEI. The CDR3, as DNA: TGTGCCACGACTAGCGGGGGGGAGAATACGCAGTATTTT. Translation gives CATTSGGENTQYF.

The chain couples TRBV5-4 to TRBJ2-1, with no clear D. CDR1 SGHNT and CDR2 YYREEE come from the germline V gene (reference sequence). There are 17 residues in the CDR3. V lost 4 bases and J lost 0, with 17 bases in between. CDR3 sequence reads: CASSPTVASSSYNEQFF. The CDR3, as DNA: TGTGCCAGCAGCCCGACGGTAGCATCGAGCTCCTACAATGAGCAGTTCTTC.

The chain employs TRBV27 and TRBJ2-7; weak D call: TRBD2 (6 bases). Trimming left V 5 bases short and J 0 bases short, with 17 bases between. Per the germline V gene, CDR1 is MNHEY and CDR2 is SMNVEV (reference sequence). This CDR3 contains 16 residues. CDR3 nucleotides: TGTGCCAGCAGTCCCTCAACCGGGACTCGCTCCTACGAGCAGTACTTC. Translating gives CASSPSTGTRSYEQYF.